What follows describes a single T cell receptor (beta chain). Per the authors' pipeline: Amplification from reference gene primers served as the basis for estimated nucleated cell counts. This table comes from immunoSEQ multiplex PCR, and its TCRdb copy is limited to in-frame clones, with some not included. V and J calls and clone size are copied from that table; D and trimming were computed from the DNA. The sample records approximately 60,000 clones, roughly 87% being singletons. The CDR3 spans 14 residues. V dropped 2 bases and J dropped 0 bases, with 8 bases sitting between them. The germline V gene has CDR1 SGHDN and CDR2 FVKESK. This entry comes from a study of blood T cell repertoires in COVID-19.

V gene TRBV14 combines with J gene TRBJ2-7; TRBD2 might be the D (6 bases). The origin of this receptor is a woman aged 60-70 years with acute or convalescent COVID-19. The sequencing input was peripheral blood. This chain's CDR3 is CASSQYGSSYEQYF. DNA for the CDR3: TGTGCCAGCAGCCAATACGGGAGCTCCTACGAGCAGTACTTC.